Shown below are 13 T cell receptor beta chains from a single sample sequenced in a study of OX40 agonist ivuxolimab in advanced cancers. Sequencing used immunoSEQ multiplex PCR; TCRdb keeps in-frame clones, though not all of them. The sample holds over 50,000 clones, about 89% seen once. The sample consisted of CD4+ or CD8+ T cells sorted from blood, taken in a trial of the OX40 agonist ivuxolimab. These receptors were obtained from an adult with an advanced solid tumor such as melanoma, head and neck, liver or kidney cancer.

CDR3: CASSHDPGSTEAFF. CDR3 DNA: TGTGCCAGCAGCCATGACCCGGGCAGCACTGAAGCTTTCTTT. This rearrangement joins TRBV11-3 to TRBJ1-1; no clear D gene. Per the germline V gene, CDR1 is SGHNT and CDR2 is YENEEA. CDR3 length equals 14 residues. V shed 5 bases and J shed 4 bases, with 14 bases lying between them.

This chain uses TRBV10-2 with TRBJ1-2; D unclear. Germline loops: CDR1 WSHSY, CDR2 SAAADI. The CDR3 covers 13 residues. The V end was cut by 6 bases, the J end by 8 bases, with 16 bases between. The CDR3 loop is CASSENPRGGYTF. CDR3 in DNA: TGCGCCAGCAGCGAAAATCCGCGTGGGGGCTACACCTTC.

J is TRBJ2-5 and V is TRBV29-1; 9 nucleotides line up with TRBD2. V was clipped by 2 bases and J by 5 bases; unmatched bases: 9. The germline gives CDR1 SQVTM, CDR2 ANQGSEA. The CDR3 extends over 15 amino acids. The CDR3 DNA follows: TGCAGCGTTGAATCGGGACTAGCCCCTCCCGAGACCCAGTACTTC. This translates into CSVESGLAPPETQYF.

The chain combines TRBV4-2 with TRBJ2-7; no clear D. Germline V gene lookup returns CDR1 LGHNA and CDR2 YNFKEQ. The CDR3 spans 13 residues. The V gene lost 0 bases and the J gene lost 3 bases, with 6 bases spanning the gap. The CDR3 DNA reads TGTGCCAGCAGCCAAGATTCTTACTACGAGCAGTACTTC. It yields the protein CASSQDSYYEQYF.

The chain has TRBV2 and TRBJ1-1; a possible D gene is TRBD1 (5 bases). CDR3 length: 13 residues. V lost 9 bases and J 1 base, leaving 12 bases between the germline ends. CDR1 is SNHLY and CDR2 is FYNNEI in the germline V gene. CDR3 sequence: CASGGDGNTEAFF. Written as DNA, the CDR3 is TGTGCCAGTGGGGGGGATGGGAACACTGAAGCTTTCTTT.

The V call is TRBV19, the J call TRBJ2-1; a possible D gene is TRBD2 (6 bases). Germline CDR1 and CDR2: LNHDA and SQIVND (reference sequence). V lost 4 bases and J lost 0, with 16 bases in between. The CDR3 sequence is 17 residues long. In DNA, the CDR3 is TGTGCCAGTAGTAGCGGCCTAGCGATTAGCTCCTACAATGAGCAGTTCTTC. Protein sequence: CASSSGLAISSYNEQFF.

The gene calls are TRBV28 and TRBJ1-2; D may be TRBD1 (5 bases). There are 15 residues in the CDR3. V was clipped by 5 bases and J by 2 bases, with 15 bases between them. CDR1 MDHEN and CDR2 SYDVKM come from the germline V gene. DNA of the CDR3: TGTGCCAGCAGTACTCTTCCGGGACCAAACTATGGCTACACCTTC. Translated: CASSTLPGPNYGYTF.

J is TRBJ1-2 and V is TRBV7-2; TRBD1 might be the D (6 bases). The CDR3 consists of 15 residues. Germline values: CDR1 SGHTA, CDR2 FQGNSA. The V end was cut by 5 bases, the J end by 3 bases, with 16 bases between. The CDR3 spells CASSQEDRDYYGYTF. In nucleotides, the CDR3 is TGTGCCAGCAGCCAGGAGGACAGAGATTACTATGGCTACACCTTC.

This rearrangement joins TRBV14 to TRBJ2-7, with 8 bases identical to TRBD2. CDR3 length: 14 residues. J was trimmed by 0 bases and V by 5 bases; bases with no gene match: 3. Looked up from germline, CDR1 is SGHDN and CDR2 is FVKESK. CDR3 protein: CASSTSGSSYEQYF. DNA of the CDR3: TGTGCCAGCAGCACCAGCGGGAGCTCCTACGAGCAGTACTTC.

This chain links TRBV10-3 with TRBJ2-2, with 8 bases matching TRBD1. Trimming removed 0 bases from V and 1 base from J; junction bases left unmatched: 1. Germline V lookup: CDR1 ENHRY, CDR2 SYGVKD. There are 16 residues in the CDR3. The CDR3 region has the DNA TGTGCCATCAGTGAGTCCGGGACAGGGAACACCGGGGAGCTGTTTTTT. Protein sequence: CAISESGTGNTGELFF.

CDR3 sequence: CASSQDAGGYEQYF. CDR3 nucleotides: TGCGCCAGCAGCCAAGATGCGGGAGGCTACGAGCAGTACTTC. The rearrangement joins TRBV4-3 to TRBJ2-7; 8 nucleotides agree with TRBD2. This CDR3 is built from 14 residues. The trim removed 0 bases at V and 3 bases at J, leaving 1 base unmatched. Per germline, CDR1 LGHNA and CDR2 YSLEER.

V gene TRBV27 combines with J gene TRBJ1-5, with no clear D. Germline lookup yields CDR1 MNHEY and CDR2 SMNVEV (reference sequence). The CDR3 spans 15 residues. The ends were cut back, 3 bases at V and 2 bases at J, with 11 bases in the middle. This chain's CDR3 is CASSLSGLGNQPQHF. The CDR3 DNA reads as TGTGCCAGCAGTTTGTCCGGGTTAGGCAATCAGCCCCAGCATTTT.

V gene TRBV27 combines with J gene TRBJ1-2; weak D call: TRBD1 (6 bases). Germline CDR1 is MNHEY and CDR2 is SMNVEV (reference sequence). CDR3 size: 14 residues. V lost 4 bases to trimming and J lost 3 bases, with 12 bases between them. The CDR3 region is CASSSDRNYYGYTF. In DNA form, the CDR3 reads TGTGCCAGCAGTTCAGACAGGAACTACTATGGCTACACCTTC.